These 19 T cell receptor beta chains came from one sample sequenced in a study of cytomegalovirus exposure and HLA in healthy donors (dated by TCRdb to 2016 to 2017). Library prep was done by the immunoSEQ multiplex PCR assay. For the multiplex PCR, a mixture combining 60 forward primers for TCR Vbeta segments and 13 reverse primers for TCR Jbeta segments was used. As stored in TCRdb, this immuneACCESS dataset retains in-frame rearrangements with V and J assigned. A fraction of the clones does not appear; measured against another copy, unresolved V genes explain less than half of the discrepancy, and the remainder lacks a known reason. The sample table records under 200,000 clones; approximately 80% of these occur just once. The ten top clones hold about 7.9% of the sample. The sample taken for sequencing was PBMCs. Every receptor here comes from a male donor in good health and CMV-seropositive.

This clone was seen once. The chain joins TRBV30 to TRBJ2-5; perhaps TRBD2 as D (6 bases). V lost 5 bases and J 5 bases, leaving 15 bases between the germline ends. CDR1 GTSNPN and CDR2 SVGIG come from the germline V gene (reference sequence). CDR3 length: 13 amino acids. The CDR3 spells CAWDGGSRETQYF. In DNA, the CDR3 is TGTGCCTGGGATGGAGGGTCAAGGGAGACCCAGTACTTC. Full variable domain (outside the CDR3, taken from reference TRBV30 and TRBJ2-5): SQTIHQWPATLVQPVGSPLSLECTVEGTSNPNLYWYRQAAGRGLQLLFYSVGIGQISSEVPQNLSASRPQDRQFILSSKKLLLSDSGFYLCAWDGGSRETQYFGPGTRLLVL.

This clone was seen a handful of times. The V call is TRBV13, the J call TRBJ2-2; maybe TRBD2 (5 bases). This CDR3 region has 16 residues. V gave up 0 bases and J gave up 4 bases, with 12 bases separating them. The germline CDR1 and CDR2 sequences are PRHDT and FYEKMQ (reference sequence). As DNA, the CDR3 is TGTGCCAGCAGCTTAGGCCGATCCGGGGTCACCGGGGAGCTGTTTTTT. This translates into CASSLGRSGVTGELFF.

V is TRBV30 and J is TRBJ1-2; the D gene is possibly TRBD1 (6 bases). Trimming took 6 bases from V and 6 from J, leaving 11 bases between them. Germline assignment: CDR1 GTSNPN and CDR2 SVGIG (reference sequence). The CDR3 runs 11 residues. The CDR3 loop reads CACGTPHGYTF. As DNA, the CDR3 is TGTGCCTGTGGGACACCCCATGGCTACACCTTC.

The V and J genes are TRBV19 and TRBJ1-1; D is unresolved. CDR1 LNHDA and CDR2 SQIVND come from the germline V gene (reference sequence). The V end was cut by 3 bases, the J end by 6 bases, with 14 bases between. The CDR3 is made up of 14 amino acids. The CDR3 loop is CASSIAAAASEAFF. The CDR3 nucleotides are TGTGCCAGTAGTATCGCGGCGGCCGCCTCTGAAGCTTTCTTT.

V is TRBV5-6 and J is TRBJ2-5; 8 bases are a match to TRBD1. V gave up 5 bases and J gave up 1 base; unmatched junction bases: 4. The V gene's germline CDR1 is SGHDT and CDR2 YYEEEE. The CDR3 has 14 residues. For the CDR3, the DNA is TGTGCCAGCAGGTCAGGGGGCGGCCAAGAGACCCAGTACTTC. This encodes CASRSGGGQETQYF.

The CDR3 region is CASSKRGAFSTDTQYF. In DNA form, the CDR3 reads TGTGCCAGCAGCAAGCGGGGGGCCTTCAGCACAGATACGCAGTATTTT. This sequence joins TRBV11-3 and TRBJ2-3; the match to TRBD2 covers 9 bases. CDR1 and CDR2 from the germline V gene are SGHNT and YENEEA. J lost 0 bases, V lost 5 bases, and 6 bases had no gene match. The CDR3 has 16 amino acids.

This chain connects TRBV9 to TRBJ2-3; TRBD2 matches at 9 bases. Germline V lookup: CDR1 SGDLS, CDR2 YYNGEE. Trimming cost V 7 bases and J 6 bases; bases outside gene matches: 12. The CDR3 loop spans 15 amino acids. This CDR3 reads CASAFSGGPRDTQYF. The CDR3, as DNA: TGTGCCAGCGCCTTTAGCGGGGGCCCTCGGGATACGCAGTATTTT.

CDR3 DNA sequence: TGTGCCAGCAGCTTAGCTTCGCAAGAGACCCAGTACTTC. This gives the protein CASSLASQETQYF. V and J are TRBV7-9 and TRBJ2-5; D not resolved. This CDR3 spans 13 amino acids. V shed 0 bases and J shed 2 bases, with 4 bases lying between them. Germline V gene lookup returns CDR1 SEHNR and CDR2 FQNEAQ (reference sequence).

The genes are TRBV13 and TRBJ2-1, with TRBD2 identical over 11 bases. V shed 5 bases and J 1 base; nucleotides not matched to a gene: 4. CDR3 length: 16 amino acids. Looked up from germline, CDR1 is PRHDT and CDR2 is FYEKMQ (reference sequence). The CDR3 DNA reads as TGTGCCAGCAGCCGCCGGACTAGCGGGTCCTACAATGAGCAGTTCTTC. Translated: CASSRRTSGSYNEQFF.

About this clone itself: Sequence at one end of the junction differs from germline and may be a read error. The chain carries TRBV7-9 and TRBJ2-2; 9 nucleotides line up with TRBD2. The CDR3 sequence is 16 residues long. Germline CDR1 is SEHNR and CDR2 is FQNEAQ (reference sequence). The CDR3 region has the DNA TGTTCCAGCAGCCCTATAGCGGGGGCGAACACCGGGGAGCTGTTTTTT. It encodes CSSSPIAGANTGELFF. Full variable domain (rest looked up from reference TRBV7-9 and TRBJ2-2): DTGVSQNPRHKITKRGQNVTFRCDPISEHNRLYWYRQTLGQGPEFLTYFQNEAQLEKSRLLSDRFSAERPKGSFSTLEIQRTEQGDSAMYLCSSSPIAGANTGELFFGEGSRLTVL.

The chain employs TRBV6-1 and TRBJ2-5; maybe TRBD1 (7 bases). CDR3 length: 14 amino acids. Germline loops: CDR1 MNHNS, CDR2 SASEGT. V lost 2 bases and J 3 bases, leaving 10 bases between the germline ends. CDR3 protein: CASSEQGEEETQYF. CDR3 DNA sequence: TGTGCCAGCAGTGAACAGGGGGAGGAAGAGACCCAGTACTTC.

J is TRBJ2-7 and V is TRBV15; TRBD1 might be the D (6 bases). Per germline, CDR1 LNHNV and CDR2 YYDKDF (reference sequence). Trimming stripped 0 bases from V and 0 bases from J, with 9 bases between. CDR3 length: 15 residues. DNA for the CDR3: TGTGCCACCAGCAGAGACAGGGGAGACTCCTACGAGCAGTACTTC. Translating it yields CATSRDRGDSYEQYF.

This clone appeared a few times. The V gene is TRBV11-2, the J gene TRBJ2-7; 7 bases match TRBD2. This CDR3 region has 15 residues. The germline CDR1 and CDR2 sequences are SGHAT and FQNNGV. After removal of 3 bases from V and 3 bases from J, the junction contained 8 bases not matched to a gene. In DNA form, the CDR3 reads TGTGCCAGCAGCTTGCCCTTTGGGGGGGGCTACGAGCAGTACTTC. This codes for CASSLPFGGGYEQYF.

This clone has only one observation. This chain links TRBV2 with TRBJ1-1; 7 nucleotides agree with TRBD1. Germline V gene sequence: CDR1 SNHLY, CDR2 FYNNEI. The V segment lost 5 bases and the J segment 1 base; nucleotides outside the gene matches: 10. The CDR3 contains 16 residues. The DNA for the CDR3 is TGTGCCAGCAGTCACGACAGGGTAAAACCGAACACTGAAGCTTTCTTT. Amino acids: CASSHDRVKPNTEAFF.

This chain uses TRBV27 with TRBJ1-5; tentatively, D is TRBD1 (6 bases). The CDR3 has 15 amino acids. The germline V gene has CDR1 MNHEY and CDR2 SMNVEV (reference sequence). V shed 6 bases and J shed 6 bases, with 18 bases lying between them. DNA of the CDR3: TGTGCCAGCAGCTCGAGAGGGACAACAAGTCAGCCCCAGCATTTT. It is translated as CASSSRGTTSQPQHF.

Details on this clone: The germline gene is not matched at one end of the junction; a read error may be the cause. J is TRBJ2-5 and V is TRBV6-4; 12 nucleotides match TRBD2. This CDR3 comprises 18 residues. Germline V CDR1 and CDR2: MRHNA, SNTAGT. The DNA of the CDR3 is TGTACCAGCAGTGACTCTTCTAGCGGGGGGGGCATCCAAGAGACCCAGTACTTC. Translating gives CTSSDSSSGGGIQETQYF.

The gene calls are TRBV7-2 and TRBJ2-3; 9 bases line up with TRBD2. CDR1 is SGHTA and CDR2 is FQGNSA in the germline V gene. Unmatched junction bases numbered 5, after V lost 3 bases and J lost 1 base. CDR3 size: 16 residues. The CDR3 DNA reads TGTGCCAGCAGCTTTTTCAAGCGGGGGGGCACAGATACGCAGTATTTT. This codes for CASSFFKRGGTDTQYF.

The rearrangement uses TRBV2 and TRBJ2-5; tentative D call: TRBD1 (7 bases). V lost 8 bases and J 1 base, leaving 20 bases between the germline ends. Germline-derived CDR1 and CDR2 are SNHLY and FYNNEI. The CDR3 is 16 residues long. CDR3 amino acids: CASHPRRAGGQETQYF. The CDR3 nucleotides read TGTGCCAGCCACCCGCGGAGGGCAGGGGGCCAAGAGACCCAGTACTTC.

The V gene is TRBV5-4, the J gene TRBJ2-5; TRBD1 matches at 7 bases. Germline V gene data show CDR1 as SGHNT and CDR2 as YYREEE (reference sequence). The CDR3 sequence is 14 residues long. V was pared by 1 base and J by 4 bases, with 4 bases of the junction left unmatched. This chain's CDR3 is CASSLPRTGETQYF. DNA of the CDR3: TGTGCCAGCAGCTTGCCCCGGACAGGAGAGACCCAGTACTTC.